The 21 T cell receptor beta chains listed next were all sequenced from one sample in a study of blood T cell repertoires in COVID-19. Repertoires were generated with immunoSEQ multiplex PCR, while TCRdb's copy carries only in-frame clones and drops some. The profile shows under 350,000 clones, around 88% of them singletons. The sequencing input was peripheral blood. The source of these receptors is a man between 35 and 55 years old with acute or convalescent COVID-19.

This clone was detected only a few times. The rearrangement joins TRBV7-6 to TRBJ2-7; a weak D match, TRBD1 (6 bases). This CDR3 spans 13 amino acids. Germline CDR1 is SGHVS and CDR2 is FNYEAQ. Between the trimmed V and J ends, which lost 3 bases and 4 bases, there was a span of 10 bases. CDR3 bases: TGTGCCAGCAGCTTGAAACAGGGATACGAGCAGTACTTC. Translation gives CASSLKQGYEQYF. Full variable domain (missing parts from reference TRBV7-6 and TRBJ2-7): GAGVSQSPRYKVTKRGQDVALRCDPISGHVSLYWYRQALGQGPEFLTYFNYEAQQDKSGLPNDRFSAERPEGSISTLTIQRTEQRDSAMYRCASSLKQGYEQYFGPGTRLTVT.

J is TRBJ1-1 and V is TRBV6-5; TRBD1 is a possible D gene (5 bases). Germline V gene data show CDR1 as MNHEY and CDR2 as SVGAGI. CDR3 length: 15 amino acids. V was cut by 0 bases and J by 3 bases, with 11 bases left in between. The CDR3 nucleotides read TGTGCCAGCAGTTACTCGGGCAAAGGGGACACTGAAGCTTTCTTT. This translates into CASSYSGKGDTEAFF.

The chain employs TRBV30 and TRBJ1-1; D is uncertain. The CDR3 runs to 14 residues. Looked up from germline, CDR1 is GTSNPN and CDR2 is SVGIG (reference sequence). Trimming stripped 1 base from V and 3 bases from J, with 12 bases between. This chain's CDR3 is CAWSATLSDTEAFF. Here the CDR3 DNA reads TGTGCCTGGAGTGCCACCCTCTCAGACACTGAAGCTTTCTTT.

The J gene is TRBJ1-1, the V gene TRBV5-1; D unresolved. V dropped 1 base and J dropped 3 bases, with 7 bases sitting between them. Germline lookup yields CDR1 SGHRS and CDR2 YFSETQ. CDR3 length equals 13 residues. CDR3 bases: TGCGCCAGCAGCTTGATCAGTGACACTGAAGCTTTCTTT. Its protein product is CASSLISDTEAFF.

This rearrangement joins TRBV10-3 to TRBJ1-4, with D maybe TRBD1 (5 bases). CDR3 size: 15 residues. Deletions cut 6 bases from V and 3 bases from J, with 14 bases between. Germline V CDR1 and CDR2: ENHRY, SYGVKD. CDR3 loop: CAIRAGGSPNEKLFF. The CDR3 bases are TGTGCCATCAGGGCGGGGGGGTCGCCTAATGAAAAACTGTTTTTT.

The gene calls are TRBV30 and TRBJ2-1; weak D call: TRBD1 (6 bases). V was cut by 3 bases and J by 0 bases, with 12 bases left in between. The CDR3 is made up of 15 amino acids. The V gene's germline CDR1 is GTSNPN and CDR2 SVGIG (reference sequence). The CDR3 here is CAWSLDSFSYNEQFF. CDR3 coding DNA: TGTGCCTGGAGCCTGGACAGTTTCTCCTACAATGAGCAGTTCTTC.

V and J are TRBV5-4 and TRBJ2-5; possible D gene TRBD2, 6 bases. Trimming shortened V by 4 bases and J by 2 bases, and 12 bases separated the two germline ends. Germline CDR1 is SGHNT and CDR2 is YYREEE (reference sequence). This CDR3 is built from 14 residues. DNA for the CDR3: TGTGCCAGCAGCCATAGCGGAAGACAAGAGACCCAGTACTTC. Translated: CASSHSGRQETQYF.

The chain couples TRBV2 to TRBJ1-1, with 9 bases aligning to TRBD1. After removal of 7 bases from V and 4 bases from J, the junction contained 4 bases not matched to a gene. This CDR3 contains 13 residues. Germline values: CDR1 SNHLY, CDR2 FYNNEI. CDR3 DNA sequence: TGTGCCAGCACGGGACAGGGAAGCACTGAAGCTTTCTTT. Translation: CASTGQGSTEAFF.

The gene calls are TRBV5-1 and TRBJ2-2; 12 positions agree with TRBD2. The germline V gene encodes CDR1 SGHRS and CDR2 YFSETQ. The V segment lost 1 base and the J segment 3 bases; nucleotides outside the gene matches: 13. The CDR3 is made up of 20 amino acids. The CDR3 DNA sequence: TGCGCCAGCAGCTTGACCTTCGAACTAGCGGGGGGCTTTTACACCGGGGAGCTGTTTTTT. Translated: CASSLTFELAGGFYTGELFF.

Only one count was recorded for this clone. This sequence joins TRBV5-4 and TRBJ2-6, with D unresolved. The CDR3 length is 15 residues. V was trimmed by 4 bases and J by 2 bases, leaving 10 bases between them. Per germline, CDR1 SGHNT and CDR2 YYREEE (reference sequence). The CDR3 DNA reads TGTGCCAGCAGCCGAGCGCTAGCTGGGGCCAACGTCCTGACTTTC. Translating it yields CASSRALAGANVLTF.

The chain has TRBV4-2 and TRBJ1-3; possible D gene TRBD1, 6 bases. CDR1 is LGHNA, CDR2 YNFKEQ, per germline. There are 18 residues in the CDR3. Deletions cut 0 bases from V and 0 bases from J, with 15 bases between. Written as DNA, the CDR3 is TGTGCCAGCAGCCAAGATCGTCAGGGGACCCTCTCTGGAAACACCATATATTTT. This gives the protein CASSQDRQGTLSGNTIYF.

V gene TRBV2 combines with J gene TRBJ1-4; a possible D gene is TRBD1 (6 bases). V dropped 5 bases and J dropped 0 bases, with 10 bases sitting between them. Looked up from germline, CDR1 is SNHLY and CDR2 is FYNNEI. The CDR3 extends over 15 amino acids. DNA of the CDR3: TGTGCCAGCAGTTGGGACATTTCAACTAATGAAAAACTGTTTTTT. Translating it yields CASSWDISTNEKLFF. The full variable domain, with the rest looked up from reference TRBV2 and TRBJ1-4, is EPEVTQTPSHQVTQMGQEVILRCVPISNHLYFYWYRQILGQKVEFLVSFYNNEISEKSEIFDDQFSVERPDGSNFTLKIRSTKLEDSAMYFCASSWDISTNEKLFFGSGTQLSVL.

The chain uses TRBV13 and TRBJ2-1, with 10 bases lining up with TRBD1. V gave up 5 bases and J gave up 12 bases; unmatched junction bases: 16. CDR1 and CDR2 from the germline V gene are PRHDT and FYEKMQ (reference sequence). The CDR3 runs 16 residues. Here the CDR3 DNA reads TGTGCCAGCAGCCGTACCGGGACAGGGGCCTTAGGGGTGCAGTTCTTC. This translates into CASSRTGTGALGVQFF.

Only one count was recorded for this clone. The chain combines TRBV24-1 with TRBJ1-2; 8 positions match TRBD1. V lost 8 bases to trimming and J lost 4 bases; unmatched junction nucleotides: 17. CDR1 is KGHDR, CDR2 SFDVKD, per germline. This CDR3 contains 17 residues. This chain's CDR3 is CATTRAGLQGALYGYTF. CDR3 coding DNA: TGTGCCACCACCAGGGCGGGGTTGCAGGGGGCCCTCTATGGCTACACCTTC.

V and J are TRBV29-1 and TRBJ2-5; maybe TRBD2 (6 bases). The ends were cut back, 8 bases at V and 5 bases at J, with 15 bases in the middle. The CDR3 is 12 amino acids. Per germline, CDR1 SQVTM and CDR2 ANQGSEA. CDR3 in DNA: TGCAGCTCGAGGAGGGAAGGGGAGACCCAGTACTTC. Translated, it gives CSSRREGETQYF.

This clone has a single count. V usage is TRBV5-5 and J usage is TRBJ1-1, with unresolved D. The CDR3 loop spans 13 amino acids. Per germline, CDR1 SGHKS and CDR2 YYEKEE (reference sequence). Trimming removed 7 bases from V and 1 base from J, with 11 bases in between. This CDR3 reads CASETYSNTEAFF. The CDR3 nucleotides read TGTGCCAGCGAGACATACTCGAACACTGAAGCTTTCTTT.

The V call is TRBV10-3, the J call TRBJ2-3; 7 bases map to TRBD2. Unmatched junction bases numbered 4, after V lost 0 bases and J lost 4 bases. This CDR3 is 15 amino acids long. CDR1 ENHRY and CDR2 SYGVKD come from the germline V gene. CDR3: CAISESLAAADTQYF. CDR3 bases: TGTGCCATCAGTGAGTCGCTAGCGGCCGCAGATACGCAGTATTTT.

DNA for the CDR3: TGTGCCACCATTACGGGGAATTCACCCCTCCACTTT. Its translation: CATITGNSPLHF. The V call is TRBV24-1, the J call TRBJ1-6; the D is unclear. Trimming shortened V by 8 bases and J by 7 bases, and 8 bases separated the two germline ends. The CDR3 is 12 residues long. Germline V gene lookup returns CDR1 KGHDR and CDR2 SFDVKD.

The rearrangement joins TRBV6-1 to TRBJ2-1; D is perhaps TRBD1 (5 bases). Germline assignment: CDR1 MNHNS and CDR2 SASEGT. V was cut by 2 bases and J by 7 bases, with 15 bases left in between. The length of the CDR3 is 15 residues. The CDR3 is CASSEYRQGANEQFF. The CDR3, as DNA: TGTGCCAGCAGTGAATATAGGCAGGGTGCGAATGAGCAGTTCTTC.

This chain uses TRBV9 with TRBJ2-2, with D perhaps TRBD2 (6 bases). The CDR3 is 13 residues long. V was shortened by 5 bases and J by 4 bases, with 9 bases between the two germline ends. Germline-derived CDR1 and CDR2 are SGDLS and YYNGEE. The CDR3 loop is CASREGRTGELFF. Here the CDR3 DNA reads TGTGCCAGCAGGGAGGGGCGCACCGGGGAGCTGTTTTTT.

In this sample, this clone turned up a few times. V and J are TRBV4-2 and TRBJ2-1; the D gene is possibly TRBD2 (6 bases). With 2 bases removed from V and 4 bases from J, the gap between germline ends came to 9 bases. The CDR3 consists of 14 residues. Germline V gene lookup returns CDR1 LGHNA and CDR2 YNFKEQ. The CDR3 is CASSQNGGYNEQFF. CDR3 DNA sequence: TGTGCCAGCAGCCAAAACGGGGGTTACAATGAGCAGTTCTTC.